This T cell receptor (beta chain) derives from a study of tumor and adjacent non-tumor tissue in lung cancer. Study context: Samples averaged approximately 3.9 million productive TCRbeta reads each. Points from the study as a whole: Tumor repertoires had a smaller top 100 clone share than normal lung.

The library came from three nested PCR rounds adapted from ARM-PCR protocols. Using its own MiXCR run on the multiplex PCR reads, TCRdb lists one record per CDR3 protein. The table records over 130,000 distinct CDR3 sequences, about 71% of them present only once. Details on this clonotype: Antigen specificity is unknown. At one of its ends the junction is not consistent with the germline gene, which may arise from a read error.

The template was RNA from unsorted bulk tissue. The germline V gene has CDR1 SQVTM and CDR2 ANQGSEA. This CDR3 has 14 residues. This clonotype was obtained from a man aged 55-75 years with small cell lung cancer. The sequencing input was lung tumor tissue. This chain uses TRBV29-1 with TRBJ2-3; no definite D call. CDR3 nucleotides: TGCAGCATTGAATCTCTGCTGCGCACAGATACGCAGTATTTT. Its translation is CSIESLLRTDTQYF.